Each of the 26 T cell receptor beta chains below was sequenced from the same sample in a study of shared clonotypes between healthy human individuals. Profiled with immunoSEQ multiplex PCR; TCRdb holds only in-frame clones, not every one. This sample has 2 million to 2.5 million clones; roughly 94% occur once, and the top ten carry about 0.13%. The source material was naive CD4+ T cells sorted from blood. Regarding subset: CD45RA+ positively selected. The origin of the receptors is a man aged 18 to 35 in good health.

The genes are TRBV13 and TRBJ1-2; D is possibly TRBD1 (6 bases). The V end lost 5 bases, the J end lost 4 bases, and 14 bases lay between the germline ends. The CDR3 has 14 residues. Germline-derived CDR1 and CDR2 are PRHDT and FYEKMQ (reference sequence). The CDR3 bases are TGTGCCAGCAGCCTTAGACAGGTTCTCTATGGCTACACCTTC. Its protein product is CASSLRQVLYGYTF.

V is TRBV9 and J is TRBJ2-6, with D possibly being TRBD1 (6 bases). The CDR3 sequence is 16 residues long. The ends were cut back, 4 bases at V and 0 bases at J, with 11 bases in the middle. CDR1 is SGDLS, CDR2 YYNGEE, per germline. The CDR3 here is CASSPGHSSGANVLTF. CDR3 in DNA: TGTGCCAGCAGCCCGGGACACTCCTCTGGGGCCAACGTCCTGACTTTC.

The chain recombines TRBV7-6 with TRBJ2-7, with TRBD1 identical over 7 bases. The CDR3 is made up of 16 amino acids. Trimming at V came to 1 base and at J to 2 bases, leaving 8 bases not matched to a gene. Per the germline V gene, CDR1 is SGHVS and CDR2 is FNYEAQ. The CDR3 region has the DNA TGTGCCAGCAGCTTAGGACAGGGAAAGAGCACCTACGAGCAGTACTTC. This encodes CASSLGQGKSTYEQYF.

As regards this clone: The identical CDR3 is also encoded by other nucleotide sequences in the sample. V usage is TRBV5-1 and J usage is TRBJ2-3; 7 nucleotides line up with TRBD1. Per germline, CDR1 SGHRS and CDR2 YFSETQ. The V segment lost 0 bases and the J segment 0 bases; nucleotides outside the gene matches: 1. The CDR3 contains 15 residues. The CDR3 coding sequence is TGCGCCAGCAGCTTGGGGGACAGAAGCACAGATACGCAGTATTTT. This sequence encodes CASSLGDRSTDTQYF.

The chain employs TRBV6-6 and TRBJ1-5; D ambiguous. V lost 4 bases, J lost 0 bases, and 10 bases lay in between. Germline CDR1 reads MNHNY; CDR2 reads SVGAGI (reference sequence). The CDR3 has 15 residues. CDR3 DNA sequence: TGTGCCAGCAGTTCAGACAATTATAGCAATCAGCCCCAGCATTTT. It specifies CASSSDNYSNQPQHF.

The rearrangement links TRBV6-5 to TRBJ2-5; D ambiguous. Germline CDR1 and CDR2: MNHEY and SVGAGI. The CDR3 consists of 11 residues. V gave up 6 bases and J gave up 5 bases, with 7 bases separating them. CDR3 DNA sequence: TGTGCCAGCAGAAAGTGGGAGACCCAGTACTTC. This gives the protein CASRKWETQYF.

To note about this clone: Other nucleotide sequences from this sample produce the same CDR3. The rearrangement uses TRBV4-3 and TRBJ1-6; D not certain. The CDR3 extends over 14 amino acids. The V gene lost 0 bases and the J gene lost 7 bases, with 7 bases spanning the gap. CDR1 is LGHNA and CDR2 is YSLEER in the germline V gene. In nucleotides, the CDR3 is TGCGCCAGCAGCCAAGATCCGGGGAATTCACCCCTCCACTTT. This sequence encodes CASSQDPGNSPLHF.

The chain joins TRBV28 to TRBJ1-1, with D unclear. Germline V gene sequence: CDR1 MDHEN, CDR2 SYDVKM. V gave up 6 bases and J gave up 0 bases, with 11 bases separating them. The CDR3 has 14 amino acids. CDR3 protein: CASSPVVLNTEAFF. CDR3 bases: TGTGCCAGCAGCCCAGTCGTACTGAACACTGAAGCTTTCTTT.

The rearrangement uses TRBV11-2 and TRBJ1-1; D not certain. Germline CDR1 and CDR2: SGHAT and FQNNGV. The V and J ends lost 2 bases and 2 bases respectively, with 15 bases between them. The CDR3 extends over 16 amino acids. CDR3 amino acids: CASSLTPNRDNTEAFF. The CDR3 DNA sequence: TGTGCCAGCAGCTTAACTCCTAACCGGGATAACACTGAAGCTTTCTTT.

About this clone: Within the sample, other DNA sequences also encode this same CDR3. The chain employs TRBV7-9 and TRBJ2-5, with 7 nucleotides matching TRBD1. The germline V gene has CDR1 SEHNR and CDR2 FQNEAQ (reference sequence). CDR3 length: 15 residues. The V segment lost 0 bases and the J segment 2 bases; nucleotides outside the gene matches: 3. The DNA of the CDR3 is TGTGCCAGCAGCTTAGCCCGACAGGGTCAAGAGACCCAGTACTTC. Translating it yields CASSLARQGQETQYF.

This clone has more than one count but fewer than ten. This chain connects TRBV10-3 to TRBJ2-5; 7 nucleotides line up with TRBD1. CDR1 is ENHRY, CDR2 SYGVKD, per germline. The CDR3 loop spans 12 amino acids. V lost 3 bases to trimming and J lost 5 bases; unmatched junction nucleotides: 0. The CDR3: CAISEQGETQYF. The CDR3 DNA reads TGTGCCATCAGTGAACAGGGGGAGACCCAGTACTTC.

The chain joins TRBV28 to TRBJ1-3; possible D gene TRBD1, 5 bases. Per the germline V gene, CDR1 is MDHEN and CDR2 is SYDVKM. The V and J ends lost 6 bases and 4 bases respectively, with 16 bases between them. The CDR3 extends over 15 amino acids. In DNA, the CDR3 is TGTGCCAGCAGGGGGAGGGGCGATGCGGGAAACACCATATATTTT. Translation: CASRGRGDAGNTIYF.

This rearrangement joins TRBV11-2 to TRBJ1-2; D call uncertain. The V end was cut by 0 bases, the J end by 8 bases, with 19 bases between. The CDR3 sequence is 16 residues long. Germline V gene lookup returns CDR1 SGHAT and CDR2 FQNNGV. In DNA, the CDR3 is TGTGCCAGCAGCTTAGATCTTGAGAGGGCGGCGGGGGGCTACACCTTC. Residues: CASSLDLERAAGGYTF.

This clone was seen a single time. The V and J genes are TRBV11-2 and TRBJ2-1; D possibly corresponds to TRBD2 (5 bases). CDR3 size: 14 residues. Per germline, CDR1 SGHAT and CDR2 FQNNGV. The V and J ends lost 1 base and 8 bases respectively, with 12 bases between them. DNA of the CDR3: TGTGCCAGCAGCTTAGGTCGGTTCGGGGATGAGCAGTTCTTC. Protein: CASSLGRFGDEQFF.

The rearrangement uses TRBV6-1 and TRBJ1-5; no reliable D call. The V gene lost 3 bases and the J gene lost 6 bases, with 12 bases spanning the gap. The V gene's germline CDR1 is MNHNS and CDR2 SASEGT. This CDR3 contains 14 residues. CDR3 region: CASSDEKGRQPQHF. The CDR3 DNA sequence: TGTGCCAGCAGTGACGAGAAGGGCCGTCAGCCCCAGCATTTT.

The genes are TRBV5-1 and TRBJ1-6, with D perhaps matching TRBD1 (5 bases). Trimming pared 4 bases from V and 5 bases from J, leaving 16 bases between. The CDR3 runs to 16 residues. The V gene's germline CDR1 is SGHRS and CDR2 YFSETQ. The CDR3 region is CASSTGQGPNNSPLHF. CDR3 in DNA: TGCGCCAGCAGCACTGGGCAGGGACCGAATAATTCACCCCTCCACTTT. Complete variable domain (other parts from reference TRBV5-1 and TRBJ1-6): KAGVTQTPRYLIKTRGQQVTLSCSPISGHRSVSWYQQTPGQGLQFLFEYFSETQRNKGNFPGRFSGRQFSNSRSEMNVSTLELGDSALYLCASSTGQGPNNSPLHFGNGTRLTVT.

The V call is TRBV30, the J call TRBJ1-5, with a tentative D call TRBD1 (5 bases). The V and J ends lost 5 bases and 3 bases respectively, with 14 bases between them. Per the germline V gene, CDR1 is GTSNPN and CDR2 is SVGIG (reference sequence). The length of the CDR3 is 14 residues. The CDR3 DNA reads as TGTGCCTGGCGAGGGCAGGGAAACAATCAGCCCCAGCATTTT. Its protein is CAWRGQGNNQPQHF.

This chain links TRBV28 with TRBJ1-2; no clear D. V gave up 5 bases and J gave up 5 bases, with 12 bases separating them. The CDR3 loop spans 13 amino acids. CDR1 and CDR2 (germline): MDHEN, SYDVKM. The CDR3 loop reads CASSPSRRYGYTF. CDR3 coding DNA: TGTGCCAGCAGTCCGTCTCGCCGATATGGCTACACCTTC.

This clone has only one observation. J is TRBJ2-7 and V is TRBV6-1; 8 bases agree with TRBD2. The CDR3 contains 15 residues. CDR1 is MNHNS, CDR2 SASEGT, per germline. Trimming removed 2 bases from V and 6 bases from J; junction bases left unmatched: 9. The CDR3 nucleotides are TGTGCCAGCAGTGAAATGGCCGCGGGGGGCCCCGAGCAGTACTTC. Translating it yields CASSEMAAGGPEQYF.

Notes on this clone: This sample also contains other DNA sequences that code for the same CDR3. This rearrangement joins TRBV10-2 to TRBJ2-1; 11 bases map to TRBD2. With 7 bases clipped from V and 1 base from J, the junction kept 3 bases outside the gene matches. This CDR3 contains 15 residues. CDR1 and CDR2 (germline): WSHSY, SAAADI. As DNA, the CDR3 is TGCGCCAGCAACCCTAGCGGGGGGTCCTACAATGAGCAGTTCTTC. Translation gives CASNPSGGSYNEQFF.

The chain has TRBV15 and TRBJ2-3, with D hard to call. The CDR3 runs 15 residues. Per germline, CDR1 LNHNV and CDR2 YYDKDF (reference sequence). Trimming took off 0 bases at V and 4 bases at J, with 11 bases between the two ends. CDR3 DNA sequence: TGTGCCACCAGCAGAGATCTAGATCGGCCAGATACGCAGTATTTT. Encoded protein: CATSRDLDRPDTQYF.

The chain links TRBV5-1 to TRBJ1-1; D is uncertain. V was trimmed by 2 bases and J by 6 bases, leaving 17 bases between them. The CDR3 is 15 residues long. Per the germline V gene, CDR1 is SGHRS and CDR2 is YFSETQ. The CDR3 loop reads CASSFWQLRSSEAFF. As DNA, the CDR3 is TGCGCCAGCAGCTTTTGGCAGCTCCGTTCGTCTGAAGCTTTCTTT.

This clone was observed once. This chain links TRBV5-6 with TRBJ1-1, with 8 bases lining up with TRBD1. Germline loops: CDR1 SGHDT, CDR2 YYEEEE. The V gene end was trimmed by 4 bases and the J gene end by 2 bases; junction bases not matched to a gene: 4. This CDR3 is 14 amino acids long. CDR3 bases: TGTGCCAGCAGCCGGGACAGGCTAAACACTGAAGCTTTCTTT. As protein: CASSRDRLNTEAFF.

The V and J genes are TRBV7-6 and TRBJ2-5, with TRBD1 matching over 7 bases. CDR1 and CDR2 (germline): SGHVS, FNYEAQ. The CDR3 contains 15 residues. Losses at the gene ends were 4 bases for V and 4 bases for J; bases not matched to a gene: 9. CDR3 residues: CASSSGGYLGETQYF. The CDR3 DNA reads as TGTGCCAGCAGCTCAGGGGGATACCTTGGAGAGACCCAGTACTTC.

The chain couples TRBV4-1 to TRBJ2-7; D is undetermined. The CDR3 sequence is 13 residues long. Per germline, CDR1 MGHRA and CDR2 YSYEKL. V lost 5 bases to trimming and J lost 0 bases, with 8 bases between them. The CDR3 coding sequence is TGCGCCAGCAGCATGAGCCCCTCCTACGAGCAGTACTTC. Protein sequence: CASSMSPSYEQYF.

This chain links TRBV6-1 with TRBJ1-2; D not resolved. Germline V gene sequence: CDR1 MNHNS, CDR2 SASEGT. There are 13 residues in the CDR3. V dropped 4 bases and J dropped 4 bases, with 10 bases sitting between them. CDR3 amino acids: CASSGSVTYGYTF. The CDR3 region has the DNA TGTGCCAGCAGTGGTTCAGTGACCTATGGCTACACCTTC.